Below are 8 T cell receptor beta chains sequenced from a single sample in a study of T cell responses to AZD1222 COVID-19 vaccine. This table comes from immunoSEQ multiplex PCR, and its TCRdb copy is limited to in-frame clones, with some not included. The sample has more than 120,000 clones, approximately 89% seen once; the top ten hold about 1.8%. The specimen was peripheral blood, collected 28 days after the second AZD1222 dose. Receptors originate from an adult who received the AZD1222 COVID-19 vaccine.

J is TRBJ2-7 and V is TRBV30; D is undetermined. Germline CDR1 reads GTSNPN; CDR2 reads SVGIG (reference sequence). The CDR3 covers 16 residues. V lost 0 bases and J lost 0, with 15 bases in between. In nucleotides, the CDR3 is TGTGCCTGGAGTGTTTCTGACATAAGTAGCTCCTACGAGCAGTACTTC. Protein: CAWSVSDISSSYEQYF.

The gene calls are TRBV20-1 and TRBJ2-3; tentatively, D is TRBD1 (6 bases). V was pared by 3 bases and J by 3 bases, with 10 bases between. Germline V lookup: CDR1 DFQATT, CDR2 SNEGSKA (reference sequence). This CDR3 spans 13 amino acids. Here the CDR3 DNA reads TGCAGTGCTAGTCCGGGACAAACAGATACGCAGTATTTT. Protein product: CSASPGQTDTQYF.

The chain carries TRBV11-2 and TRBJ1-3, with D possibly matching TRBD1 (5 bases). V was pared by 0 bases and J by 0 bases, with 21 bases between. This CDR3 has 20 amino acids. Per the germline V gene, CDR1 is SGHAT and CDR2 is FQNNGV. In nucleotides, the CDR3 is TGTGCCAGCAGCTTAGAGGCGGTTGGGGCCGCTGGAAACTCTGGAAACACCATATATTTT. Its protein product is CASSLEAVGAAGNSGNTIYF.

V gene TRBV7-9 combines with J gene TRBJ2-1; TRBD2 aligns across 8 bases. Germline lookup yields CDR1 SEHNR and CDR2 FQNEAQ (reference sequence). Germline trimming cut 6 bases from V and 4 bases from J; bases unmatched to any gene: 5. There are 14 residues in the CDR3. The CDR3 is CASSIAGKYNEQFF. In nucleotides, the CDR3 is TGTGCCAGCAGTATAGCGGGAAAGTACAATGAGCAGTTCTTC. Full variable domain (outside the CDR3, taken from reference TRBV7-9 and TRBJ2-1): DTGVSQNPRHKITKRGQNVTFRCDPISEHNRLYWYRQTLGQGPEFLTYFQNEAQLEKSRLLSDRFSAERPKGSFSTLEIQRTEQGDSAMYLCASSIAGKYNEQFFGPGTRLTVL.

The chain is built from TRBV5-3 and TRBJ2-2; 13 nucleotides agree with TRBD2. TRBV5-3 is an ORF, with its function uncertain. The CDR3 spans 18 residues. Unmatched junction bases numbered 5, after V lost 0 bases and J lost 3 bases. The CDR3 reads CARSLAWTSGGDTGELFF. The DNA of the CDR3 is TGTGCCAGAAGCTTGGCTTGGACTAGCGGGGGCGACACCGGGGAGCTGTTTTTT.

The V call is TRBV7-2, the J call TRBJ2-1, with D perhaps matching TRBD2 (6 bases). Germline V gene lookup returns CDR1 SGHTA and CDR2 FQGNSA. The CDR3 is made up of 14 amino acids. Trimming left V 8 bases short and J 2 bases short, with 13 bases between. In nucleotides, the CDR3 is TGTGCCAGCGTGGGGACTCGAACCTACAATGAGCAGTTCTTC. Its translation: CASVGTRTYNEQFF.

The J gene is TRBJ2-1, the V gene TRBV11-3; 10 nucleotides line up with TRBD2. The V gene's germline CDR1 is SGHNT and CDR2 YENEEA. J gave up 5 bases and V 1 base, and 5 bases lay outside the gene matches. This CDR3 comprises 16 residues. The CDR3 reads CASSLVDLAGDNEQFF. The CDR3 DNA reads as TGTGCCAGCAGCTTAGTGGACCTAGCGGGAGACAATGAGCAGTTCTTC.

This chain uses TRBV7-8 with TRBJ2-3, with D tentatively TRBD2 (5 bases). The CDR3 is made up of 16 amino acids. From germline, CDR1 is SGHVS and CDR2 FQNEAQ. V lost 3 bases and J 0 bases, leaving 13 bases between the germline ends. CDR3 protein: CASSLRPSGSTDTQYF. DNA of the CDR3: TGTGCCAGCAGCTTGCGGCCCAGCGGTAGCACAGATACGCAGTATTTT.